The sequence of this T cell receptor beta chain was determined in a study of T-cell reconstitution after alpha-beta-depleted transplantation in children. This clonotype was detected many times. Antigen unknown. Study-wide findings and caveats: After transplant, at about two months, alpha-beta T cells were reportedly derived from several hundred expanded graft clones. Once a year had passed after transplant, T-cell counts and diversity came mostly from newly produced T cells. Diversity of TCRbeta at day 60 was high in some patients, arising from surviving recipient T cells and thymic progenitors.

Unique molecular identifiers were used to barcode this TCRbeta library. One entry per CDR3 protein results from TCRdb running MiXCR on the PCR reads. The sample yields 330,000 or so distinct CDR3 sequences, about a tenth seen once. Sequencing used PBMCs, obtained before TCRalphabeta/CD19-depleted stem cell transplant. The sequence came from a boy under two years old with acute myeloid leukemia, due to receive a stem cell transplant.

The CDR3 reads CASSSGLAGIYEQYF. The CDR3 bases are TGTGCCAGCAGCTCGGGACTAGCGGGCATCTACGAGCAGTACTTC. The chain couples TRBV7-2 to TRBJ2-7, with 12 bases fitting TRBD2. This CDR3 has 15 residues. V gave up 4 bases and J gave up 3 bases; unmatched junction bases: 4. Germline V gene sequence: CDR1 SGHTA, CDR2 FQGNSA.